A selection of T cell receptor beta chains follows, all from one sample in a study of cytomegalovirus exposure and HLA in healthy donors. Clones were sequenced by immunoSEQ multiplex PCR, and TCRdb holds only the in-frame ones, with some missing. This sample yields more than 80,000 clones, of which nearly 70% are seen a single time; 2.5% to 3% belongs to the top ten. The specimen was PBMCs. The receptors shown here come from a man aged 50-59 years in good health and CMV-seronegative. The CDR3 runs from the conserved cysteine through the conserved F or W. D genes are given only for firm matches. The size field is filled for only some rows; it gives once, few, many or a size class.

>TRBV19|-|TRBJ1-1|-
TGTGCCAGTAGTGGCCTGGGGGCAGTAGGAAACACTGAAGCTTTCTTT
CASSGLGAVGNTEAFF
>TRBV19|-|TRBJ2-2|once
TGTGCCAGTAGTATTCCAACTAGACCCATCGGGGAGCTGTTTTTT
CASSIPTRPIGELFF
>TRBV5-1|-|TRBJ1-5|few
TGCGCCAGCAGCACCGGGAGTCCTAATCAGCCCCAGCATTTT
CASSTGSPNQPQHF
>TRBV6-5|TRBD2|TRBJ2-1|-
TGTGCCAGCAGTTACCAGCTAGCGGGAGTTGGTGAGCAGTTCTTC
CASSYQLAGVGEQFF
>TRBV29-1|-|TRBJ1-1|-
TGCAGCGTTGGGCACCCCAACACTGAAGCTTTCTTT
CSVGHPNTEAFF
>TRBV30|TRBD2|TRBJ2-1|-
TGTGCCTGGAGTGTAACCCGCGGGGGCTCCTACAATGAGCAGTTCTTC
CAWSVTRGGSYNEQFF
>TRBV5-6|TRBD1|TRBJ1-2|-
TGTGCCAGCAGCTTACAGGGGTTCTATGGCTACACCTTC
CASSLQGFYGYTF
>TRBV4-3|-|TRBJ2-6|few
TGCGCCAGCAGCCAAATAGGGGAGGCCAACGTCCTGACTTTC
CASSQIGEANVLTF
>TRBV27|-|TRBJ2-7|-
TGTGCCAGCAGCTTACAGGGCTACGAGCAGTACTTC
CASSLQGYEQYF
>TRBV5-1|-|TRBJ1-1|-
TGCGCCAGCAGCTTGGCGGGGGGGGGCGCGGGAGCTTTCTTT
CASSLAGGGAGAFF
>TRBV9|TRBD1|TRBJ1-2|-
TGTGCCAGCAGCCCCACCCCACAGGGGGAGGGCTACACCTTC
CASSPTPQGEGYTF
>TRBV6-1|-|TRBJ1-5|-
TGTGCCAGCATGTGGGGGCTGGGCAATCAGCCCCAGCATTTT
CASMWGLGNQPQHF
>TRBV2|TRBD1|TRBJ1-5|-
TGTGCCAGCAGTGAAGCGGGACAGGGGTTCGATCAGCCCCAGCATTTT
CASSEAGQGFDQPQHF
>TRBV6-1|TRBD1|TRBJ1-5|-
TGTGCCAGCAGTGAAAGGGGGGACAGTCGGCGCAATCAGCCCCAGCATTTT
CASSERGDSRRNQPQHF
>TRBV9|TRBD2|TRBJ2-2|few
TGTGCCAGCAGCGTAGGCCTAGCGGGCCCGAGCACCGGGGAGCTGTTTTTT
CASSVGLAGPSTGELFF
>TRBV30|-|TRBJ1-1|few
TGTGCCTGGAGTGTACTAGGGAACACTGAAGCTTTCTTT
CAWSVLGNTEAFF
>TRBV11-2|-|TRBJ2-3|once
TGTGCCAGCAGCTTAGCCAGCGGAGGTATCACAGATACGCAGTATTTT
CASSLASGGITDTQYF
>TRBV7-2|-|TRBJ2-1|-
TGTGCCAGCAGCTCCCAGGGGCCTAGCTCCTACAATGAGCAGTTCTTC
CASSSQGPSSYNEQFF
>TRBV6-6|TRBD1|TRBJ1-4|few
TGTGCCAGCAGTCGCGGGACAGGGGGTGAAAAACTGTTTTTT
CASSRGTGGEKLFF
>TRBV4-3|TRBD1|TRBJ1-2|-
TGCGCCAGCAGCCGGCGACAGGGGGATGGCTACACCTTC
CASSRRQGDGYTF
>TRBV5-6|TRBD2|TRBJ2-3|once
TGTGCCAGCAGCCTAGGGACTAGCGGGAAGGGAGAGTATTTT
CASSLGTSGKGEYF
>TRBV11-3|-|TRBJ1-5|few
TGTGCCAGCAGCTTAGGGGGCGGACAGCCCCAGCATTTT
CASSLGGGQPQHF
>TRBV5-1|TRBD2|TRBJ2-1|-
TGCGCCAGCAGCTTTGGTAGCGGGGCATCCTACAATGAGCAGTTCTTC
CASSFGSGASYNEQFF
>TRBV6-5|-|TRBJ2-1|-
TGTGCCAGCAGTTCCCTAGGGGGAAGCTCCTACAATGAGCAGTTCTTC
CASSSLGGSSYNEQFF
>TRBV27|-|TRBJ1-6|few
TGTGCCAGCAGTCCCGGACAAGCACCCCTCCACTTT
CASSPGQAPLHF
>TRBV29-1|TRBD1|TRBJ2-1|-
TGCAGCGTTGGGCACAGGGGGTGGGAGCAGTTCTTC
CSVGHRGWEQFF
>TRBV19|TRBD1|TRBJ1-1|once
TGTGCCAGTAGTATCAGGGGACAGGGAGTGAAGTTT
CASSIRGQGVKF
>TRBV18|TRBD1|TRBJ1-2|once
TGTGCCAGCTCACCTACAGGGGGCGACGGCTACACCTTC
CASSPTGGDGYTF
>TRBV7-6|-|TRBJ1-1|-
TGTGCCAGCAGCTTAGCGCTTGAGGAGACTGAAGCTTTCTTT
CASSLALEETEAFF
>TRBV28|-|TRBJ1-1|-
TGTGCCAGCAGTTTTCAGGAAACCGTTGAAGCTTTCTTT
CASSFQETVEAFF
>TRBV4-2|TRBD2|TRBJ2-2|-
TGTGCCAGCAGCCCCTCACTAGCGGGCAACACCGGGGAGCTGTTTTTT
CASSPSLAGNTGELFF
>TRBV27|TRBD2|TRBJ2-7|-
TGTGCCAGCAGTTCTACCAGGCTAGCGGGGCTTTACGAGCAGTACTTC
CASSSTRLAGLYEQYF
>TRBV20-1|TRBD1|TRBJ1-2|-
TGCAGTGCTAGAGCCGGGACAGAGCGACCCTTC
CSARAGTERPF
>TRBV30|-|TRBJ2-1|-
TGTGCCTGGAAAGGATCCGGGGCTCCAGGTCCCTTGGGGGCTTACAATGAGCAGTTCTTC
CAWKGSGAPGPLGAYNEQFF
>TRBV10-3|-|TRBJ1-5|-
TGTGCCATCAGTGGACACAATCAGCCCCAGCATTTT
CAISGHNQPQHF
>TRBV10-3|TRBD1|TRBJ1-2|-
TGTGCCATCAGTGAGTCGATACACAGGGGCGATTATGGCTACACCTTC
CAISESIHRGDYGYTF
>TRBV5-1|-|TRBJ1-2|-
TGCGCCAGCAGCGTGGCCCATCCGGGGGACTATGGCTACACCTTC
CASSVAHPGDYGYTF
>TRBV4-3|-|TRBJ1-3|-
TGCGCCAGCAGCCAGGACTCGGGCAGGACTCAAAGAAACACCATATATTTT
CASSQDSGRTQRNTIYF
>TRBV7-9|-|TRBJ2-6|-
TGTGCCAGCAGCTTAGGACTCTTGTCGGCGTCTGGGGCCAACGTCCTGACTTTC
CASSLGLLSASGANVLTF
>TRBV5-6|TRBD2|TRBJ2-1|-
TGTGCCAGCAGAAGTAGATACACTAGCGGGGGCCGCTCCTACAATGAGCAGTTCTTC
CASRSRYTSGGRSYNEQFF
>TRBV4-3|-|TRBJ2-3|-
TGCGCCAGCAGCCAGGGGCCGTGGGATACGCAGTATTTT
CASSQGPWDTQYF
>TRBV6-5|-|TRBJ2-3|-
TGTGCCAGCAGCCAAAGGACAGCTAACACAGATACGCAGTATTTT
CASSQRTANTDTQYF
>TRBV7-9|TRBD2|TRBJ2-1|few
TGTGCCAGCAGACGACGGGGCGGGAGCTCCTACAATGAGCAGTTCTTC
CASRRRGGSSYNEQFF
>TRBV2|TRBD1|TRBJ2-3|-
TGTGCCAGCAGGCCCGACAGGGGCACAGATACGCAGTATTTT
CASRPDRGTDTQYF
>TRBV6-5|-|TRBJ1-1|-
TGTGCCAGCAGTCCTGACTTAGCTGAAGCTTTCTTT
CASSPDLAEAFF
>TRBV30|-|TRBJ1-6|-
TGTGCCTGGAGCGGGACCTATAATTCACCCCTCCACTTT
CAWSGTYNSPLHF
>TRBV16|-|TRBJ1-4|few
TGTGCCAGCAGCCCCGGGAAAGGAGAACTGTTTTTT
CASSPGKGELFF
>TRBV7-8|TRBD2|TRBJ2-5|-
TGTGCCAGCAGCTTAATACTAGCGGGAGGGTACGGAGAGACCCAGTACTTC
CASSLILAGGYGETQYF
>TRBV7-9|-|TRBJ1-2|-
TGTGCCAGCAGCTTTCAGGGGCGAGGTTATGGCTACACCTTC
CASSFQGRGYGYTF
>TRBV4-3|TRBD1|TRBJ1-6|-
TGCGCCAGCAGCCAAGATGCGCTCCGGGACAGGGGGCCGAATTCACCCCTCCACTTT
CASSQDALRDRGPNSPLHF
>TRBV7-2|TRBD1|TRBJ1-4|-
TGTGCCAGCAGCTCAGGGGGCCGGGCTAATGAAAAACTGCTTTTT
CASSSGGRANEKLLF
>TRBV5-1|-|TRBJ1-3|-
TGCGCCAGCAGCTTGGACAGCTCTGGAAACACCATATATTTT
CASSLDSSGNTIYF
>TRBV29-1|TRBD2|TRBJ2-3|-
TGCAGCGTTGATGGGGCTCGCGGGAGGGACACAGATACGCAGTATTTT
CSVDGARGRDTDTQYF
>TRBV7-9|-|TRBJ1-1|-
TGTGCCAGCAGCTTAGCTCTACGGGACACTGAAGCTTTCTTT
CASSLALRDTEAFF
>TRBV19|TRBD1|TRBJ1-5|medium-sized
TGTGCCAGTAATACCCCAGGACAGGGTTTCGTTCAGCCCCAGCATTTT
CASNTPGQGFVQPQHF
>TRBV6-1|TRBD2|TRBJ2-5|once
TGTGCCAGCAGTGATCGACTAGCGGGGGACCAAGAGACCCAGTACTTC
CASSDRLAGDQETQYF
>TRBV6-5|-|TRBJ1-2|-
TGTGCCAGCAGGAGGGACAACAACTATGGCTACACCTTC
CASRRDNNYGYTF
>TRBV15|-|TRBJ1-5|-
TGTGCCACCAGCCTAGCGCGGCGGGGCAATCAGCCCCAGCATTTT
CATSLARRGNQPQHF
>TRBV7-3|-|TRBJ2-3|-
TGTGCCAGCAGCCACTTCCGGGGGACGCAGTATTTT
CASSHFRGTQYF
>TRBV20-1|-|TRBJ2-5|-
TGCAGTGCTCCTAAGAGAAAGACCCAGTACTTC
CSAPKRKTQYF